Detailed here is one TCR beta chain. These data come from a study of blood T cell repertoires in COVID-19. Study information: Researchers got acute and convalescent COVID-19 samples from the United States, Italy and Spain.

The table came from immunoSEQ multiplex PCR; TCRdb's copy has only in-frame clones and leaves some out. The sample has 250,000 to 300,000 clones, approximately 90% seen once; the top ten hold 1.2%. The study drew participants aged about 18 to 95 years from some 23 US areas. The origin of this receptor is a human donor in a cohort exposed to, infected with or recovered from COVID-19 (not recorded which). The donor label of this sample is uncertain. The sample was PBMCs or T cells enriched from blood (not recorded which).

CDR3 bases: TGTGCCAGCAGTTCAAACAGGGGCGGCTACACCTTC. The encoded protein is CASSSNRGGYTF. This chain joins TRBV28 and TRBJ1-2; 7 nucleotides agree with TRBD1. V dropped 4 bases and J dropped 8; count of bases not matched to a gene: 4. CDR1 and CDR2 from the germline V gene are MDHEN and SYDVKM. CDR3 length: 12 amino acids.